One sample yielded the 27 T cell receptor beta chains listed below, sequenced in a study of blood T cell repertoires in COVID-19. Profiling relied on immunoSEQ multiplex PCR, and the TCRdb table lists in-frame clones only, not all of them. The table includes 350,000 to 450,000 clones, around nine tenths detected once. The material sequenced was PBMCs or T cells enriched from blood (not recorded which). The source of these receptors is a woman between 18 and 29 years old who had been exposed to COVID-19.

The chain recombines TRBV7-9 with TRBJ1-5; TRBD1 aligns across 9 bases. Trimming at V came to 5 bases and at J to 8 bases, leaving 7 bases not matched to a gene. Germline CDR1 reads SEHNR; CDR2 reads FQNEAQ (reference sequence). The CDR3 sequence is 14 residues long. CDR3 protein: CASSAPGQGKPQHF. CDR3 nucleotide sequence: TGTGCCAGCAGCGCCCCCGGACAGGGGAAGCCCCAGCATTTT.

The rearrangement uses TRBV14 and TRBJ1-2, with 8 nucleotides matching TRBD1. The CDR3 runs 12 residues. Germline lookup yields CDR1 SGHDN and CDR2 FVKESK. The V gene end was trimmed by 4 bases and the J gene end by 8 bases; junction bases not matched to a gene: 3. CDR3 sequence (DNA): TGTGCCAGCAGCCCGGACAGGGTCGGCTACACCTTC. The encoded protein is CASSPDRVGYTF.

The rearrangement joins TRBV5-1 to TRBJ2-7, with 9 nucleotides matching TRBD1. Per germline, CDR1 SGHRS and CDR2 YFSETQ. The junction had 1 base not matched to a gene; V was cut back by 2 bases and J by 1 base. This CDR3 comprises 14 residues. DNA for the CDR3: TGCGCCAGCAGCTTCGGACAGGGGTCCTACGAGCAGTACTTC. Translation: CASSFGQGSYEQYF. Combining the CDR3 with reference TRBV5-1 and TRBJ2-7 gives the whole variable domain KAGVTQTPRYLIKTRGQQVTLSCSPISGHRSVSWYQQTPGQGLQFLFEYFSETQRNKGNFPGRFSGRQFSNSRSEMNVSTLELGDSALYLCASSFGQGSYEQYFGPGTRLTVT.

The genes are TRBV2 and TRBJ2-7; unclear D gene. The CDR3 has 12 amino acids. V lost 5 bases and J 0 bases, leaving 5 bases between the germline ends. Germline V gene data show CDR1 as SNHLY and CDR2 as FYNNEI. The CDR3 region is CASSLYSYEQYF. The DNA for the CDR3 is TGTGCCAGCAGTCTATACTCCTACGAGCAGTACTTC.

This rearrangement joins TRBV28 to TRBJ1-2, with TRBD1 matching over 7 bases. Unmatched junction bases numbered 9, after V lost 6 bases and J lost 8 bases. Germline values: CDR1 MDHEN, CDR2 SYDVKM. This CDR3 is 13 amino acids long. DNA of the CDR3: TGTGCCAGCAGCCAACAGGGGTTTATAGGCTACACCTTC. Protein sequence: CASSQQGFIGYTF.

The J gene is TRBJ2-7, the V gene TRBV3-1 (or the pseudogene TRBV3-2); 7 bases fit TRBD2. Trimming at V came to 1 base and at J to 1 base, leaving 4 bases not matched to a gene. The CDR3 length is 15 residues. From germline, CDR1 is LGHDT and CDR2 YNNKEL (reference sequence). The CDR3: CASSQGLAASYEQYF. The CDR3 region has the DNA TGTGCCAGCAGCCAAGGTCTAGCGGCATCCTACGAGCAGTACTTC.

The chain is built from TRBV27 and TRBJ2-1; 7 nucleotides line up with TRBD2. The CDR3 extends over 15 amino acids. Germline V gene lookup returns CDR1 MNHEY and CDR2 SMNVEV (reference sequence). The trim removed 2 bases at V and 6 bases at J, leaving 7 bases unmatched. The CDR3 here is CASSLRLAVFNEQFF. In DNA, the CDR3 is TGTGCCAGCAGTTTACGGCTAGCGGTATTCAATGAGCAGTTCTTC.

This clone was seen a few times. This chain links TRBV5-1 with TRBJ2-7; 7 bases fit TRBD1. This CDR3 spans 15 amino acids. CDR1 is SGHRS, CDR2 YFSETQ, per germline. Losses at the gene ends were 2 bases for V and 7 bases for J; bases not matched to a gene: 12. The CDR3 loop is CASSLTWDRTKEQYF. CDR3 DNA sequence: TGCGCCAGCAGCTTAACCTGGGACAGAACAAAAGAGCAGTACTTC.

The CDR3 here is CASSGLADQETQYF. The CDR3 DNA sequence: TGTGCCAGCTCGGGACTAGCGGACCAAGAGACCCAGTACTTC. J is TRBJ2-5 and V is TRBV6-5; 11 bases align to TRBD2. The germline CDR1 and CDR2 sequences are MNHEY and SVGAGI. The V and J ends lost 8 bases and 0 bases, in that order; junction bases with no gene match: 2. The CDR3 spans 14 residues.

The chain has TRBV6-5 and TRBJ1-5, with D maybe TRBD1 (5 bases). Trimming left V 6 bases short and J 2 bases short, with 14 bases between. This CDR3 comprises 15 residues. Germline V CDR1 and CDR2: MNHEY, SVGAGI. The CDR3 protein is CASREVPGGNQPQHF. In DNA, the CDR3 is TGTGCCAGCAGGGAGGTTCCGGGGGGCAATCAGCCCCAGCATTTT.

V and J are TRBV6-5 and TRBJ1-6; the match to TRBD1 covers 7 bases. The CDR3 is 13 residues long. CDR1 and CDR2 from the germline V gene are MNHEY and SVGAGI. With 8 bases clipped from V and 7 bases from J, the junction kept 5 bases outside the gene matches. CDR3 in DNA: TGTGCCAGCGGGACAGTGGGGAATTCACCCCTCCACTTT. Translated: CASGTVGNSPLHF.

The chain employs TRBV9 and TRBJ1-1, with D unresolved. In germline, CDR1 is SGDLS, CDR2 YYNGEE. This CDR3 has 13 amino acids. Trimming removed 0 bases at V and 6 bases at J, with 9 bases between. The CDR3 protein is CASSVGNLAEAFF. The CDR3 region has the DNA TGTGCCAGCAGCGTAGGTAATCTCGCTGAAGCTTTCTTT.

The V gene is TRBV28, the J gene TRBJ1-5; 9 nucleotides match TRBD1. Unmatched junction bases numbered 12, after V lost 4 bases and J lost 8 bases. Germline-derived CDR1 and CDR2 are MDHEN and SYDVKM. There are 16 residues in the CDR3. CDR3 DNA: TGTGCCAGCAGTTCAGGGACAGGGTCTTCGATCAAGCCCCAGCATTTT. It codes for CASSSGTGSSIKPQHF.

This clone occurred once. The CDR3 reads CASSSGLKEPQYF. The CDR3 region has the DNA TGTGCCAGCAGCTCGGGACTTAAGGAGCCGCAGTATTTT. The chain combines TRBV7-3 with TRBJ2-3; D possibly corresponds to TRBD2 (6 bases). CDR3 length: 13 residues. Germline V lookup: CDR1 SGHTA, CDR2 FQGTGA. The V end was cut by 4 bases, the J end by 10 bases, with 15 bases between.

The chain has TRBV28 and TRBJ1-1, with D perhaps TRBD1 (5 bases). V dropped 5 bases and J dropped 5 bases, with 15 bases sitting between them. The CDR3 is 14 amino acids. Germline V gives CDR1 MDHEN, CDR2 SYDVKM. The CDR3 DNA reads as TGTGCCAGCAGTCCCACAGGTAGTCGAACTGAAGCTTTCTTT. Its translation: CASSPTGSRTEAFF.

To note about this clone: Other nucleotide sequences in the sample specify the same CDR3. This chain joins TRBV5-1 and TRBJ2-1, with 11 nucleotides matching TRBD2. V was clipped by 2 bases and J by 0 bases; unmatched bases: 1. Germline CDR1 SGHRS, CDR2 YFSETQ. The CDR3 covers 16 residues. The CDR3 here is CASSLTSGSSYNEQFF. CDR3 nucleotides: TGCGCCAGCAGCTTAACTAGCGGGAGCTCCTACAATGAGCAGTTCTTC. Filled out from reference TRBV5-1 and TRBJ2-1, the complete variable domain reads KAGVTQTPRYLIKTRGQQVTLSCSPISGHRSVSWYQQTPGQGLQFLFEYFSETQRNKGNFPGRFSGRQFSNSRSEMNVSTLELGDSALYLCASSLTSGSSYNEQFFGPGTRLTVL.

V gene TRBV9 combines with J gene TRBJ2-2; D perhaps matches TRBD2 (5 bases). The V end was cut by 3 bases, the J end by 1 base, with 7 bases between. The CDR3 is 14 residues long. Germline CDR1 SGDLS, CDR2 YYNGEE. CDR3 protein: CASSGGRNTGELFF. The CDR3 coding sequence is TGTGCCAGCAGCGGTGGGAGGAACACCGGGGAGCTGTTTTTT.

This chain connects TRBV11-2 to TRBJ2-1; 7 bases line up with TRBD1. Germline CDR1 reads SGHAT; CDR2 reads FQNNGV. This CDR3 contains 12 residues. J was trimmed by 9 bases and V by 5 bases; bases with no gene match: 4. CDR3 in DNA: TGTGCCAGCAGCCCCTGGACAGGTGAGCAGTTCTTC. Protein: CASSPWTGEQFF.

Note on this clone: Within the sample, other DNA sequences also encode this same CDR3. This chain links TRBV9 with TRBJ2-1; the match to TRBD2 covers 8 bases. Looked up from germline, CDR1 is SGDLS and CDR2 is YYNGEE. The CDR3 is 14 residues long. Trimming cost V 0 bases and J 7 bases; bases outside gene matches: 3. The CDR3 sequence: CASSVAGGRNEQFF. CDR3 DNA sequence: TGTGCCAGCAGCGTAGCGGGAGGGCGGAATGAGCAGTTCTTC.

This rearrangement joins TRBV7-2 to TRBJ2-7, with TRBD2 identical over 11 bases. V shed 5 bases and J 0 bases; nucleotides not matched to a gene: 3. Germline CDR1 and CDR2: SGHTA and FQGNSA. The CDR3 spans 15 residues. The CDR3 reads CASSPSGGLSYEQYF. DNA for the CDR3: TGTGCCAGCAGCCCTAGCGGGGGGCTCTCCTACGAGCAGTACTTC.

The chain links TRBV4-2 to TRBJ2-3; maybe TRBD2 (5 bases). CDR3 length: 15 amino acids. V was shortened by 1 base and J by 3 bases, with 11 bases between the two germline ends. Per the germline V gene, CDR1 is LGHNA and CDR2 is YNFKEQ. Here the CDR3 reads CASSQGLALTDTQYF. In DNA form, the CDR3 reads TGTGCCAGCAGCCAAGGGCTAGCCCTAACAGATACGCAGTATTTT.

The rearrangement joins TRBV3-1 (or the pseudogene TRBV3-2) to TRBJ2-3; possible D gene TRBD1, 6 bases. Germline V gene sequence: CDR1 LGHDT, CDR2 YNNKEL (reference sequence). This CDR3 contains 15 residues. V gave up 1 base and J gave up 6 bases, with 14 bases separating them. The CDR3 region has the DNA TGTGCCAGCAGCCAAGGTCGAACAGGGTTGGATACGCAGTATTTT. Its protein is CASSQGRTGLDTQYF.

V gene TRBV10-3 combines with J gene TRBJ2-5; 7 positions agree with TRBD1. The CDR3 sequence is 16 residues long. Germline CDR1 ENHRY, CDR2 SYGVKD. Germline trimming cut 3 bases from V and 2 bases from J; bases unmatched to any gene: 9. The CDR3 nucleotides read TGTGCCATCAGTGACCCCAACGGACAGGCACAAGAGACCCAGTACTTC. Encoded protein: CAISDPNGQAQETQYF.

The CDR3, as DNA: TGTGCCAGCAGTTTAGTTCCCGGGACAGGGGGGGCCTACGAGCAGTACTTC. Translated, it gives CASSLVPGTGGAYEQYF. The V and J genes are TRBV28 and TRBJ2-7; 11 positions match TRBD1. CDR3 length: 17 residues. The V and J ends lost 2 bases and 2 bases, in that order; junction bases with no gene match: 8. Germline CDR1 is MDHEN and CDR2 is SYDVKM.

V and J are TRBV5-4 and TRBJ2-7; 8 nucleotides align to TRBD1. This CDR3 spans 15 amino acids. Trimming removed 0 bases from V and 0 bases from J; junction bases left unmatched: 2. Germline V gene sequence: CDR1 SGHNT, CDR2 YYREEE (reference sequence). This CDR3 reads CASSLGTGISYEQYF. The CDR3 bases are TGTGCCAGCAGCTTGGGGACAGGGATCTCCTACGAGCAGTACTTC.

For the CDR3, the DNA is TGTGCCAGCAGCCGTGATAGAGGGGTAGGAGGGGGCTACACCTTC. Amino acids: CASSRDRGVGGGYTF. The chain is built from TRBV28 and TRBJ1-2, with D possibly being TRBD1 (5 bases). Trimming pared 6 bases from V and 8 bases from J, leaving 22 bases between. The CDR3 is 15 amino acids. Germline lookup yields CDR1 MDHEN and CDR2 SYDVKM.

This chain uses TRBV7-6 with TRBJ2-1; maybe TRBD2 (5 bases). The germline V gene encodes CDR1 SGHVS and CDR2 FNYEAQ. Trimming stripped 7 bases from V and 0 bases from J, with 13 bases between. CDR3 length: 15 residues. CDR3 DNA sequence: TGTGCCAGCAAGAGCGGCGTAAGCTCCTACAATGAGCAGTTCTTC. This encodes CASKSGVSSYNEQFF.